A selection of T cell receptor beta chains follows, all from one sample in a study of shared clonotypes between healthy human individuals. TCRdb's table, derived via immunoSEQ multiplex PCR, lists solely in-frame clones and lacks some. The sample holds around 510,000 clones; about 96% are singletons and the top ten take about 0.059%. Sequencing used naive CD4+ T cells sorted from blood. Every receptor here comes from a woman aged 30 to 39 in good health. Each CDR3 is given with its conserved first and last residue. D genes are given only for firm matches. For some rows the clone size is stated as once, few or many, or as a class when expanded; others skip it.

j_gene,abundance,v_gene,d_gene,CDR3aa,CDR3nt
TRBJ1-2,.,TRBV2,TRBD1,CASRAGQTNYGYTF,TGTGCCAGCAGAGCGGGACAGACTAACTATGGCTACACCTTC
TRBJ1-4,.,TRBV28,.,CASSSSWGPEKLFF,TGTGCCAGCAGTTCCTCCTGGGGGCCCGAAAAACTGTTTTTT
TRBJ1-3,.,TRBV7-9,.,CASSLQPGNTIYF,TGTGCCAGCAGCTTGCAGCCTGGAAACACCATATATTTT
TRBJ1-5,.,TRBV19,TRBD1,CASSTTGNQPQHF,TGTGCCAGTAGTACGACAGGGAATCAGCCCCAGCATTTT
TRBJ2-2,.,TRBV12-2,.,CASRLVSGRARTGELFF,TGTGCAAGTCGCTTAGTTAGCGGGAGGGCGCGGACCGGGGAGCTGTTTTTT
TRBJ2-7,.,TRBV21-1,.,CASSSKGGGLSSYEQYF,TGTGCCAGCAGCTCCAAGGGGGGCGGTCTCAGCTCCTACGAGCAGTACTTC
TRBJ1-1,.,TRBV10-3,.,CAIRQQGSEAFF,TGTGCCATCAGGCAACAGGGTTCTGAAGCTTTCTTT
TRBJ2-1,.,TRBV29-1,.,CSAGGHSYNEQFF,TGCAGCGCTGGGGGACATTCCTACAATGAGCAGTTCTTC
TRBJ2-3,.,TRBV7-6,TRBD1,CASSPGQGTDTQYF,TGTGCCAGCAGCCCGGGACAGGGGACAGATACGCAGTATTTT
TRBJ1-1,.,TRBV14,.,CASSQVMNTEAFF,TGTGCCAGCAGCCAAGTAATGAACACTGAAGCTTTCTTT
TRBJ1-2,.,TRBV5-4,TRBD1,CAAGGAQRAGYGYTF,TGTGCCGCAGGGGGGGCGCAGAGAGCAGGGTATGGCTACACCTTC
TRBJ1-1,.,TRBV7-9,TRBD1,CASSLPQGDTEAFF,TGTGCCAGCAGCTTACCTCAGGGGGACACTGAAGCTTTCTTT
TRBJ2-7,.,TRBV27,.,CASSPQRGRFYEQYF,TGTGCCAGCAGTCCCCAGAGGGGCCGTTTCTACGAGCAGTACTTC
TRBJ1-5,.,TRBV28,.,CASRPAGGRLQPQHF,TGTGCCAGCAGACCCGCGGGGGGGCGTCTTCAGCCCCAGCATTTT
TRBJ1-2,.,TRBV28,.,CASRSGRDGYTF,TGTGCCAGCAGGTCAGGCAGGGATGGCTACACCTTC
TRBJ2-7,.,TRBV5-4,.,CATGTAGSYEQYF,TGTGCCACCGGGACGGCGGGAAGCTACGAGCAGTACTTC
TRBJ1-1,.,TRBV29-1,TRBD1,CSGKQGESEAFF,TGCAGCGGGAAACAGGGGGAATCTGAAGCTTTCTTT
TRBJ2-7,.,TRBV5-1,.,CASSLIVGQAGNEQYF,TGCGCCAGCAGCTTGATCGTCGGGCAGGCCGGGAACGAGCAGTACTTC
TRBJ2-3,once,TRBV28,TRBD2,CASSPPASGNTDTQYF,TGTGCCAGCAGTCCCCCCGCTAGCGGGAACACAGATACGCAGTATTTT
TRBJ2-3,.,TRBV27,TRBD2,CASRHTSGSTDTQYF,TGTGCCAGCAGACACACTAGCGGAAGCACAGATACGCAGTATTTT
TRBJ1-4,.,TRBV30,.,CALSRILKNEKLFF,TGTGCCTTGTCCCGGATCCTTAAGAATGAAAAACTGTTTTTT
TRBJ2-3,.,TRBV7-9,TRBD2,CASSQLRTSGRAQDTQYF,TGTGCCAGCAGCCAACTTCGGACTAGCGGGAGGGCCCAAGATACGCAGTATTTT
TRBJ2-1,.,TRBV30,.,CAWSGGLLKGPRQFF,TGTGCCTGGAGTGGGGGACTCCTTAAGGGACCCAGGCAGTTCTTC
TRBJ1-2,.,TRBV6-6,.,CASREEGYGYTF,TGTGCCAGCCGAGAAGAGGGCTATGGCTACACCTTC
TRBJ1-5,few,TRBV2,.,CASSGREVSNQPQHF,TGTGCCAGCAGTGGTCGCGAGGTTAGCAATCAGCCCCAGCATTTT
TRBJ1-4,.,TRBV27,.,CASSLSRATNEKLFF,TGTGCCAGCAGTTTGTCTCGGGCAACTAATGAAAAACTGTTTTTT
TRBJ1-1,.,TRBV7-8,.,CASSLAGQGWNTEAFF,TGTGCCAGCAGCTTAGCCGGGCAGGGGTGGAACACTGAAGCTTTCTTT
TRBJ1-1,.,TRBV11-3,.,CASSLARNTEAFF,TGTGCCAGCAGCTTAGCGAGGAACACTGAAGCTTTCTTT
TRBJ1-1,.,TRBV7-9,TRBD1,CASSYATGFETEAFF,TGTGCCAGCAGTTACGCGACAGGGTTTGAAACTGAAGCTTTCTTT
TRBJ2-3,.,TRBV5-6,TRBD2,CASSSRTSGGDTQYF,TGTGCCAGCAGCTCCCGGACTAGCGGAGGAGATACGCAGTATTTT
TRBJ2-7,.,TRBV30,TRBD2,CAWSGLRLAGGPSSYEQYF,TGTGCCTGGAGTGGTCTGAGACTAGCGGGAGGGCCAAGCTCCTACGAGCAGTACTTC
TRBJ2-2,.,TRBV11-2,.,CASRRLRSGESGELFF,TGTGCCAGCAGAAGGTTGCGGTCAGGGGAATCCGGGGAGCTGTTTTTT
TRBJ2-7,.,TRBV6-5,.,CASSVRGAYEQYF,TGTGCCAGCAGTGTAAGGGGGGCCTACGAGCAGTACTTC
TRBJ2-7,.,TRBV5-5,TRBD1,CASTGLTGDYEQYF,TGTGCCAGCACCGGGTTGACAGGGGACTACGAGCAGTACTTC
TRBJ1-5,.,TRBV6-1,TRBD1,CASGQGAVQPQHF,TGTGCCAGCGGGCAGGGGGCTGTTCAGCCCCAGCATTTT
TRBJ2-5,.,TRBV11-2,TRBD1,CASSPRQGGRETQYF,TGTGCCAGCAGCCCACGACAGGGGGGTAGAGAGACCCAGTACTTC
TRBJ2-7,.,TRBV28,TRBD1,CASSFRQGYPSYEQYF,TGTGCCAGCAGTTTCCGACAGGGGTACCCTTCCTACGAGCAGTACTTC
TRBJ2-7,.,TRBV29-1,.,CSVGRIQGFGEQYF,TGCAGCGTTGGAAGGATACAGGGTTTCGGGGAGCAGTACTTC
TRBJ1-2,.,TRBV6-5,TRBD1,CASSYRGQGGGYTF,TGTGCCAGCAGTTACCGTGGACAGGGGGGTGGCTACACCTTC
TRBJ1-2,once,TRBV11-3,.,CASSETGNYGYTF,TGTGCCAGCAGCGAAACAGGAAACTATGGCTACACCTTC
TRBJ2-3,.,TRBV10-3,TRBD2,CAISETSGTDTQYF,TGTGCCATCAGTGAGACTAGCGGCACAGATACGCAGTATTTT
TRBJ2-3,.,TRBV28,TRBD2,CASSPGTSGTGTQYF,TGTGCCAGCAGTCCCGGGACTAGCGGGACCGGTACGCAGTATTTT
TRBJ2-7,.,TRBV10-2,TRBD1,CASSPGWDRGADEQYF,TGCGCCAGCAGCCCAGGATGGGACAGGGGCGCCGACGAGCAGTACTTC
TRBJ1-6,.,TRBV4-1,TRBD1,CASSPNRDRQSPLHF,TGCGCCAGCAGCCCAAACCGGGACAGGCAGTCACCCCTCCACTTT
TRBJ2-2,.,TRBV2,.,CASSGPNTGELFF,TGTGCCAGCAGCGGACCGAACACCGGGGAGCTGTTTTTT
TRBJ2-7,.,TRBV5-1,TRBD2,CASSSIGGRDRGREQYF,TGCGCCAGCAGCTCTATCGGCGGGAGGGATCGGGGACGCGAGCAGTACTTC
TRBJ2-7,.,TRBV4-2,TRBD1,CASSQERDSNYEQYF,TGTGCCAGCAGCCAAGAACGGGACAGCAACTACGAGCAGTACTTC
TRBJ2-5,.,TRBV6-6,.,CASNFHREETQYF,TGTGCCAGCAACTTCCACAGGGAAGAGACCCAGTACTTC
TRBJ2-1,.,TRBV11-3,TRBD2,CASSRDYYNEQFF,TGTGCCAGCAGCCGGGACTACTACAATGAGCAGTTCTTC
TRBJ2-1,.,TRBV5-1,TRBD2,CASSKGLAENEQFF,TGCGCCAGCAGCAAGGGACTAGCGGAAAATGAGCAGTTCTTC
TRBJ2-1,.,TRBV29-1,TRBD2,CSVEKAGSSYNEQFF,TGCAGCGTTGAAAAAGCGGGAAGCTCCTACAATGAGCAGTTCTTC
TRBJ2-7,.,TRBV28,.,CASGGGLIYEQYF,TGTGCCAGCGGTGGGGGGCTGATATACGAGCAGTACTTC
TRBJ2-1,.,TRBV28,TRBD2,CASRGTTYNEQFF,TGTGCCAGCAGGGGGACTACTTACAATGAGCAGTTCTTC
TRBJ1-4,.,TRBV28,.,CASSLEGNEKLFF,TGTGCCAGCAGTTTGGAGGGTAATGAAAAACTGTTTTTT
TRBJ1-1,.,TRBV19,.,CASRYGSGTEAFF,TGTGCCAGCCGATACGGGTCGGGCACTGAAGCTTTCTTT
TRBJ2-7,.,TRBV18,TRBD1,CASSPRTGDEQYF,TGTGCCAGCTCACCCCGGACAGGGGACGAGCAGTACTTC
TRBJ1-5,.,TRBV6-1,TRBD1,CASSETGALDQPQHF,TGTGCCAGCAGTGAGACAGGGGCATTAGATCAGCCCCAGCATTTT
TRBJ2-7,once,TRBV18,.,CASSPKAGPYEQYF,TGTGCCAGCTCACCAAAGGCAGGGCCCTACGAGCAGTACTTC